The present T cell receptor (beta chain) was sequenced within a study of T cell responses to AZD1222 COVID-19 vaccine. Notes on the study in general: Repertoires were obtained only post-peak T cell response. Spike was spanned by vaccine-associated CD4 TCRs, with dominance at 160-218 and 743-854. Clonal diversity was possibly underestimated; the donors were predominantly white British and more often female.

On this clone: Antigen: not known.

Generated by immunoSEQ multiplex PCR, the TCRdb table keeps only in-frame clones and is missing some. The table includes around 94,000 clones, 85% detected once. The material sequenced was peripheral blood, taken 28 days after the second AZD1222 dose. This TCR derives from an adult who received the AZD1222 COVID-19 vaccine.

The CDR3 DNA sequence: TGTGCCAGCAGCTTAGGAACGCAGCCCCAGCATTTT. Its protein is CASSLGTQPQHF. The V gene is TRBV7-9, the J gene TRBJ1-5; D is unresolved. The germline V and J ends were trimmed by 1 base and 7 bases, with 5 bases remaining between them. From germline, CDR1 is SEHNR and CDR2 FQNEAQ (reference sequence). This CDR3 comprises 12 residues.